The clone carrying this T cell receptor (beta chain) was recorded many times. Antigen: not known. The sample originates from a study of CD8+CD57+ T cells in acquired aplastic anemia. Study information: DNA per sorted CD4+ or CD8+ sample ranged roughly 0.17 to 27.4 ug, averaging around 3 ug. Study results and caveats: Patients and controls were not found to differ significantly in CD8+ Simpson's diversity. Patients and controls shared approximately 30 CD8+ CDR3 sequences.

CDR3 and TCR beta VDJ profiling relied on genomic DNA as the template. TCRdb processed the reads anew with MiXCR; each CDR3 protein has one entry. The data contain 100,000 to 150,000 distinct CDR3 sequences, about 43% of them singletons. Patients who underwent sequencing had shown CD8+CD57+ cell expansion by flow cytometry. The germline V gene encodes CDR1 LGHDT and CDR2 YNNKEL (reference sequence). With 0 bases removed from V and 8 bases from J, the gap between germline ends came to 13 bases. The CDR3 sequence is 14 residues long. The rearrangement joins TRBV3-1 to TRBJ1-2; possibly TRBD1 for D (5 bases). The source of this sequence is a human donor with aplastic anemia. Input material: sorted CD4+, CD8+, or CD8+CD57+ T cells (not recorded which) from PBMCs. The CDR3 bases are TGTGCCAGCAGCCAAGATCGGGGGGGGAGAGGCTACACCTTC. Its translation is CASSQDRGGRGYTF.